This TCR beta chain was found in a study of blood T cell repertoires in COVID-19. This table comes from immunoSEQ multiplex PCR, and its TCRdb copy is limited to in-frame clones, with some not included. In the table there are approximately 50,000 clones, about 84% of which are singletons. CDR3 size: 14 residues. The V gene lost 0 bases and the J gene lost 6 bases, with 9 bases spanning the gap. Germline V CDR1 and CDR2: MRHNA, SNTAGT. This receptor was taken from a woman aged 80 or older with acute or convalescent COVID-19. The sequenced sample consisted of peripheral blood. J is TRBJ2-1 and V is TRBV6-4; D is unresolved. The CDR3 spells CASSDSGRLNEQFF. CDR3 DNA sequence: TGTGCCAGCAGTGACTCAGGTAGACTCAATGAGCAGTTCTTC.